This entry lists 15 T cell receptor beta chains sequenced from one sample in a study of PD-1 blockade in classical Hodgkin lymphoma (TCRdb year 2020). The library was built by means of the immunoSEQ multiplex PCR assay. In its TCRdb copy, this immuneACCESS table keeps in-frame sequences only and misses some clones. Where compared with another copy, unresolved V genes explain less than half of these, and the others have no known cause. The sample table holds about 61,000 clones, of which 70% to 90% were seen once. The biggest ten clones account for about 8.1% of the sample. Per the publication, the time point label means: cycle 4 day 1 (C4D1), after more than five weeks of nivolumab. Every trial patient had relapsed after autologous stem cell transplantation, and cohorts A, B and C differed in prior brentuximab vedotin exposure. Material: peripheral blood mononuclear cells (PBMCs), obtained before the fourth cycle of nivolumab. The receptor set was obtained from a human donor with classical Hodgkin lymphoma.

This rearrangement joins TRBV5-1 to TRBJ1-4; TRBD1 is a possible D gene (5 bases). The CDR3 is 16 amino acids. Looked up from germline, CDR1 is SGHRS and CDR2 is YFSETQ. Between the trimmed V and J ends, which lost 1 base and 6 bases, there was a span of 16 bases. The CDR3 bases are TGCGCCAGCAGCTTGCCCACCGGGAGGGACCATGAAAAACTGTTTTTT. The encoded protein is CASSLPTGRDHEKLFF.

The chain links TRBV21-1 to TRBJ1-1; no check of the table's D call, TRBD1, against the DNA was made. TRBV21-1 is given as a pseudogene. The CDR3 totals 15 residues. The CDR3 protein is CASRGQGGGTTEAFF. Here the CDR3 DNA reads TGTGCCAGCAGGGGACAGGGAGGGGGGACCACTGAAGCTTTCTTT.

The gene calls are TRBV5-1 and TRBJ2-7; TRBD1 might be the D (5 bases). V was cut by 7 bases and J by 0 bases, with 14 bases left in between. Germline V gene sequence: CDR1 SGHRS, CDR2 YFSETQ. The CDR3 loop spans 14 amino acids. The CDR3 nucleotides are TGCGCCAGCGGCATACAGGCTAGCTCCTACGAGCAGTACTTC. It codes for CASGIQASSYEQYF.

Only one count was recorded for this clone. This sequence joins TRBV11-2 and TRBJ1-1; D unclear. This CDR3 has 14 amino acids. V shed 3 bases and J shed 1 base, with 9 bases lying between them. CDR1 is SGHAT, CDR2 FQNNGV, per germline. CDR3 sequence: CASSLDVWNTEAFF. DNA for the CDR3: TGTGCCAGCAGCTTGGACGTCTGGAACACTGAAGCTTTCTTT. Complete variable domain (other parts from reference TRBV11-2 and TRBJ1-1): EAGVAQSPRYKIIEKRQSVAFWCNPISGHATLYWYQQILGQGPKLLIQFQNNGVVDDSQLPKDRFSAERLKGVDSTLKIQPAKLEDSAVYLCASSLDVWNTEAFFGQGTRLTVV.

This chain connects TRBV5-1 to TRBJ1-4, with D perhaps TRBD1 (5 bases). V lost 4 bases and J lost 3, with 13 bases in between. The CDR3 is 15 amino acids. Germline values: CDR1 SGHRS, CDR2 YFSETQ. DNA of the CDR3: TGCGCCAGCAGCGAGGGGAGTCTTGCTAATGAAAAACTGTTTTTT. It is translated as CASSEGSLANEKLFF.

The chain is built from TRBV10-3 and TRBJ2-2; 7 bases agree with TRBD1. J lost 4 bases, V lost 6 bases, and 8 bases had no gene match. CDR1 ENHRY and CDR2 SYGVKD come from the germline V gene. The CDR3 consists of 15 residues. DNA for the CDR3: TGTGCCATCAGCCGACAGGGATTTGGCACCGGGGAGCTGTTTTTT. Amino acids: CAISRQGFGTGELFF.

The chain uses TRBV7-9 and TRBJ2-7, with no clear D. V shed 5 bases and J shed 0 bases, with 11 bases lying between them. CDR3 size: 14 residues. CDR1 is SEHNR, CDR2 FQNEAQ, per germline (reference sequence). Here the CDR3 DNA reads TGTGCCAGCAGCCTAGGGTCGGGCTCCTACGAGCAGTACTTC. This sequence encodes CASSLGSGSYEQYF.

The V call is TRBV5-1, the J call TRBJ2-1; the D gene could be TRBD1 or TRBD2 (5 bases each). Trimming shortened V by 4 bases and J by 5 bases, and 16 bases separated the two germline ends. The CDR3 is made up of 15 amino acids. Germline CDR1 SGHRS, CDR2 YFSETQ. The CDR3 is CASSVGSLGDNEQFF. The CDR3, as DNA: TGCGCCAGCAGCGTAGGGTCCCTGGGGGACAATGAGCAGTTCTTC. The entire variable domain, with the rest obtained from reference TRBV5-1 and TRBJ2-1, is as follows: KAGVTQTPRYLIKTRGQQVTLSCSPISGHRSVSWYQQTPGQGLQFLFEYFSETQRNKGNFPGRFSGRQFSNSRSEMNVSTLELGDSALYLCASSVGSLGDNEQFFGPGTRLTVL.

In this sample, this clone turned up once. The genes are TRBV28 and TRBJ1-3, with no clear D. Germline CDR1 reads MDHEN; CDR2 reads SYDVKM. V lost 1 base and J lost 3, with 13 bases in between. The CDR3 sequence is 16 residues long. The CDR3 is CASSLSALWSGNTIYF. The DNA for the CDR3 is TGTGCCAGCAGTTTATCAGCCCTATGGAGTGGAAACACCATATATTTT.

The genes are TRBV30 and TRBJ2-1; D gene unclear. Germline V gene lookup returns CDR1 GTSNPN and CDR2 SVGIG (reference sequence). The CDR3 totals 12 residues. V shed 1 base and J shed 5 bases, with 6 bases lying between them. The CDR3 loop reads CAWSAFNNEQFF. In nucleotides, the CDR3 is TGTGCCTGGAGTGCCTTCAACAATGAGCAGTTCTTC.

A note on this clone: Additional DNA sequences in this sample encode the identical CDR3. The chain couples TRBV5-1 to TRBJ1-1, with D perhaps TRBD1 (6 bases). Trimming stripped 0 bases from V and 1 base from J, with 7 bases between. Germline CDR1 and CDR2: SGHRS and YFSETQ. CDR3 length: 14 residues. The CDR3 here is CASSLVGGNTEAFF. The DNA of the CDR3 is TGCGCCAGCAGCTTGGTAGGGGGGAACACTGAAGCTTTCTTT.

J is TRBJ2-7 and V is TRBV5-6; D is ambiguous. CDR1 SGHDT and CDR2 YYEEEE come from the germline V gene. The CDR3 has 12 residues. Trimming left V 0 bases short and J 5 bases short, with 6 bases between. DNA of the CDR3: TGTGCCAGCAGCTTGGTTACGGACGAGCAGTACTTC. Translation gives CASSLVTDEQYF.

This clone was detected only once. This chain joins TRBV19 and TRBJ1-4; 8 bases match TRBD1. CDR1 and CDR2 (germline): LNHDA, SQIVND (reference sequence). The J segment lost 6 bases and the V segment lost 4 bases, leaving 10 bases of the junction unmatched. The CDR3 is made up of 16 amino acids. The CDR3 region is CASSTRQGRIDEKLFF. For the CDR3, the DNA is TGTGCCAGTAGTACACGACAGGGGCGTATTGATGAAAAACTGTTTTTT.

CDR3 bases: TGTGCCAGCAGTACCTGGGACAGGGGGCAGAACGAGCAGTACTTC. Protein sequence: CASSTWDRGQNEQYF. The chain carries TRBV28 and TRBJ2-5, with 12 bases aligning to TRBD1. The J call may be incorrect, as the DNA end agrees better with TRBJ2-7. Germline V gene sequence: CDR1 MDHEN, CDR2 SYDVKM. The CDR3 totals 15 residues.

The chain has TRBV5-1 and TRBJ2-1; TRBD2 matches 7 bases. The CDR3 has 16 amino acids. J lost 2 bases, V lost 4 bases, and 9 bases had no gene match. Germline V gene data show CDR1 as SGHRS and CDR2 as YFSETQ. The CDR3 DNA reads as TGCGCCAGCAGCCGGAGCGAAGCGGGGACCTACAATGAGCAGTTCTTC. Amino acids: CASSRSEAGTYNEQFF.